One and the same sample provided the 7 T cell receptor beta chains below, sequenced in a study of blood T cell repertoires in COVID-19. The repertoire was sequenced with immunoSEQ multiplex PCR; TCRdb's copy has only in-frame clones and lacks some. The profile shows some 290,000 clones, roughly 90% of them singletons. Sequencing was performed on peripheral blood. The receptors stem from a young woman with COVID-19, enrolled during active disease.

This clone was seen only once. The gene calls are TRBV2 and TRBJ2-7, with D possibly TRBD1 on 6 matching bases. The germline CDR1 and CDR2 sequences are SNHLY and FYNNEI. The CDR3 is made up of 13 amino acids. Trimming pared 9 bases from V and 5 bases from J, leaving 17 bases between. In nucleotides, the CDR3 is TGTGCCAGTGACCGGGACACCAGCAACGAGCAGTACTTC. Translated, it gives CASDRDTSNEQYF.

This chain links TRBV5-5 with TRBJ2-2, with D perhaps TRBD2 (6 bases). The CDR3 contains 15 residues. Per the germline V gene, CDR1 is SGHKS and CDR2 is YYEKEE (reference sequence). Trimming left V 4 bases short and J 6 bases short, with 16 bases between. CDR3 protein: CASSRDFSDAGELFF. The CDR3 nucleotides read TGTGCCAGCAGCCGGGACTTTTCGGACGCCGGGGAGCTGTTTTTT.

This chain joins TRBV19 and TRBJ1-2; TRBD1 agrees at 9 bases. The V segment lost 3 bases and the J segment 4 bases; nucleotides outside the gene matches: 3. Germline lookup yields CDR1 LNHDA and CDR2 SQIVND (reference sequence). The CDR3 is 14 amino acids. The CDR3 sequence is CASSIGDRVYGYTF. DNA of the CDR3: TGTGCCAGTAGTATCGGGGACAGGGTCTATGGCTACACCTTC.

J is TRBJ2-7 and V is TRBV29-1; no definite D call. CDR1 is SQVTM and CDR2 is ANQGSEA in the germline V gene. V shed 3 bases and J shed 5 bases, with 8 bases lying between them. CDR3 size: 11 residues. The CDR3 spells CSVDGLHEQYF. The CDR3 DNA reads TGCAGCGTTGATGGTCTACACGAGCAGTACTTC.

V gene TRBV5-1 combines with J gene TRBJ2-1; 12 bases fit TRBD1. With 4 bases clipped from V and 7 bases from J, the junction kept 6 bases outside the gene matches. Germline V CDR1 and CDR2: SGHRS, YFSETQ. The CDR3 spans 15 residues. In DNA form, the CDR3 reads TGCGCCAGCAGCACGGGACAGGGGGCTCGTAATGAGCAGTTCTTC. It yields the protein CASSTGQGARNEQFF.

The sample holds a few counts of this clone. This chain uses TRBV19 with TRBJ1-5, with a tentative D call TRBD1 (6 bases). V gave up 3 bases and J gave up 6 bases, with 15 bases separating them. CDR1 LNHDA and CDR2 SQIVND come from the germline V gene (reference sequence). The CDR3 has 15 amino acids. CDR3 sequence reads: CASSIRVQGGQPQHF. The CDR3 DNA sequence: TGTGCCAGTAGTATTCGGGTACAGGGCGGTCAGCCCCAGCATTTT.

A single count supports this clone. The gene calls are TRBV24-1 and TRBJ2-1, with TRBD2 identical over 10 bases. The CDR3 sequence is 15 residues long. Per the germline V gene, CDR1 is KGHDR and CDR2 is SFDVKD. V gave up 2 bases and J gave up 3 bases; unmatched junction bases: 0. CDR3 sequence (DNA): TGTGCCACCAGTGATTCTAGCGGGAGCTACAATGAGCAGTTCTTC. Its translation: CATSDSSGSYNEQFF.